The clone carrying this T cell receptor beta chain was recorded many times. Depth targeted 1 in 200,000 to 1 in 1 million T cells, averaging 10x coverage per clonotype. Clones were sequenced by immunoSEQ multiplex PCR, and TCRdb holds only the in-frame ones, with some missing. The top ten clones hold roughly 51% of a sample with fewer than 30,000 clones, roughly 69% of them seen once. This record belongs to a study of cytotoxic CD8 clonotypes in ibrutinib-treated CLL. The CDR3 loop spans 13 amino acids. Trimming shortened V by 5 bases and J by 8 bases, and 16 bases separated the two germline ends. The germline V gene has CDR1 SGHDT and CDR2 YYEEEE.

Sequenced material: PBMCs, taken at disease progression, from a patient treated with ibrutinib. The chain carries TRBV5-6 and TRBJ1-2; D call uncertain. The sequence was collected from a human donor with chronic lymphocytic leukemia. The CDR3 sequence is CASRPVPREGYTF. CDR3 DNA: TGTGCCAGCAGGCCGGTCCCGCGGGAAGGCTACACCTTC.